Sequencing of this T cell receptor (beta chain) was carried out in a study of shared clonotypes between healthy human individuals. The junction had 6 bases not matched to a gene; V was cut back by 6 bases and J by 0 bases. The germline V gene has CDR1 SGHNT and CDR2 YENEEA. The CDR3 runs 15 residues. Assay used: immunoSEQ multiplex PCR; TCRdb lists only in-frame clones, some missing. Among about 2.5 million clones listed, about 90% were seen once. Adult donors, all healthy and HIV-negative, had no recent acute infections or vaccinations. This sequence originates from a man aged 18 to 29 in good health. Some clones in this sample may be carry-over from other donors' samples. V and J are TRBV11-3 and TRBJ2-3; 7 positions agree with TRBD1. The sample consisted of naive CD4+ T cells from PBMCs. This sample's subset: CD45RA+ positively selected. CDR3 sequence (DNA): TGTGCCAGCAGGGGGACAGCGGAGAGCACAGATACGCAGTATTTT. Residues: CASRGTAESTDTQYF.